This T cell receptor (beta chain) derives from a study of shared clonotypes between healthy human individuals (dated by TCRdb to 2019 to 2021). Regarding the research as a whole: A few men and two women, aged 18 to 49 years, made up the cohort. Blood TCR repertoires of five healthy adults were deeply sequenced to estimate repertoire size and the extent of clonotype sharing between individuals. Different laboratories and diverse techniques were used to prepare libraries and sequence TCR repertoires, to increase sequencing depth and limit assay-specific biases. Per donor, three plates each were used for CD4 naive and CD4 memory, two for CD8 naive, and one for CD8 memory. Leukapheresis yielded between about 0.94 and 8.9 billion PBMCs per donor.

Using the deep immunoSEQ assay, multiplex PCR amplified TCR CDR3 regions from genomic DNA. For each cell subset, the extracted genomic DNA was distributed evenly across all wells of several immunoSEQ 96-well plates, and each plate served as one replicate. For sorted subsets, each replicate PCR was loaded with about 200 ng genomic DNA, equivalent to 30,000 or so T cell genomes. The purified libraries were quantified using a Qubit 3.0 fluorometer, sized with a Bioanalyzer 2100, and then quantified again using the KAPA Library Quantification kit. Every immunoSEQ 96-well plate was sequenced on a separate single-read 150-cycle Illumina NextSeq 550 flow cell. On the authors' methods: Because only junctional sequences without quality scores were contained in the immunoSEQ output, filtering matching that applied to full-length reads could not be performed. To assign V/J genes and CDR3, sequences were annotated using PyIR, a Python wrapper for IgBLAST v1.9, with IMGT germline references. Reads were removed for weak V/J assignments (E-value above 1e-6), missing CDR3, stop codons, out-of-frame junctions, or ambiguous translated residues. A V3J clonotype was defined by an identical inferred V gene, J gene, and CDR3 amino acid sequence. Percentage overlap between repertoires was calculated by dividing the number of shared unique clonotypes by the size of the smaller repertoire. Richness of each repertoire was evaluated using RTK rarefaction, the Chao1 estimator, and Recon v2.1 estimates of unobserved clonotypes. OLGA was used to compute generation probabilities for all TCRbeta clonotypes that the gDNA method yielded from a handful of donors. In TCRdb, the immuneACCESS table is reduced to in-frame sequences with V and J assigned. These tables do not hold every clone; where another copy was compared, an unresolved V gene accounts for under half, and the others remain unexplained. The D gene and trimming were derived from the DNA, and the V and J assignments and clone size from that table. The sample table contains 1.4 million or so clones; only one count was recorded for around 98.5% of them. The ten largest make up around 0.38% of the sample.

On this clone itself: The antigen this receptor binds is unknown. No much larger clone exists at a distance of one base, and base qualities are not known.

The donors were healthy, HIV-negative adults with no recently reported acute infections or vaccinations. All donors were Caucasian adults living in Nashville, Tennessee, USA. CD4+ T cells were enriched through magnetic negative selection, after which naive cells were positively selected on CD45RA and the remaining negative fraction served as the memory subset. Blood was obtained by leukapheresis, after which PBMCs were separated by Ficoll-Histopaque density gradient centrifugation and cryopreserved in liquid nitrogen vapor phase. Analytical flow cytometry was used to check the purity and quantity of each magnetically sorted T cell population. From each sorted fraction, genomic DNA was isolated and quantified by UV absorbance on a Nanodrop 2000c. The paper's findings and limits, for the study overall: Estimated clonotype richness was generally larger for naive than for memory subsets. When several donors were compared, the shared fraction of clonotypes was about 5.2% for naive CD4, approximately 3.5% for naive CD8, 2.3% for memory CD4, and less than 0.45% for memory CD8. Even with the large sequencing depth, rarefaction of the sorted-subset datasets indicated that sequencing was incomplete. Pairwise subsampling indicated that sequencing depth was expected to affect the degree of clonotype sharing among donors. Because the study included a small number of donors, the genetic and exposure-history diversity represented was limited. Clonotypes shared by all four sorted-subset donors showed higher generation probabilities than non-shared clonotypes. Sampling was restricted to blood, and TCR repertoires in tissue are likely to differ from TCR repertoires in blood.

Counted from cysteine to phenylalanine, this CDR3 has 17 amino acids. Left in the record is the CDR3 DNA by itself, 51 bases read in frame from the first base. Germline trimming amounts to 5 bases on V and 0 bases on J, with 5 as the count of junction bases outside the gene matches. The germline V gene yields MDHEN for CDR1 and SYDVKM for CDR2. The clonotype originates from a man aged 25 to 40 in good health. The sequenced material came from naive CD4+ T cells sorted from blood. Interpreted using the paper, the cell subset or site label stands for: CD45RA+ positively selected. Here the chain combines TRBV28 and TRBJ2-3; the junction holds 13 bases that match TRBD2. The DNA reads TGTGCCAGCAGTCCGTCGGGACTAGCGGGGAGCACAGATACGCAGTATTTT. This codes for CASSPSGLAGSTDTQYF. With the portions outside the CDR3 filled from the reference TRBV28 and TRBJ2-3 genes, the complete variable region becomes DVKVTQSSRYLVKRTGEKVFLECVQDMDHENMFWYRQDPGLGLRLIYFSYDVKMKEKGDIPEGYSVSREKKERFSLILESASTNQTSMYLCASSPSGLAGSTDTQYFGPGTRLTVL.